The 32 T cell receptor beta chains in this list originate from one sample, sequenced in a study of blood T cell repertoires in COVID-19. TCRdb keeps only in-frame clones here, not all; method: immunoSEQ multiplex PCR. This sample has hundreds of thousands of clones, with approximately 90% found just once. Sequencing input: peripheral blood. These receptors were collected from a woman aged 25 to 39 with active or convalescent COVID-19.

This chain joins TRBV5-1 and TRBJ1-6, with 7 bases fitting TRBD1. The CDR3 consists of 18 residues. Germline CDR1 SGHRS, CDR2 YFSETQ. The trim removed 0 bases at V and 0 bases at J, leaving 6 bases unmatched. CDR3 DNA sequence: TGCGCCAGCAGCTTGGTGGGACAGCTCAGCTCCTATAATTCACCCCTCCACTTT. Its protein is CASSLVGQLSSYNSPLHF.

Remarks on this clone: Compared with germline, one end of the junction differs, possibly owing to a read error. The rearrangement links TRBV2 to TRBJ1-1; 7 bases match TRBD1. Germline CDR1 is SNHLY and CDR2 is FYNNEI. The CDR3 runs 13 residues. The CDR3 region is CASSGRSGTEVDF. In DNA, the CDR3 is TGTGCCAGCAGTGGAAGGTCCGGGACAGAGGTTGACTTT.

This clone was detected only once. This chain uses TRBV5-1 with TRBJ1-2; 7 nucleotides agree with TRBD1. J was trimmed by 3 bases and V by 0 bases; bases with no gene match: 5. Germline CDR1 SGHRS, CDR2 YFSETQ. The CDR3 runs to 15 residues. The CDR3: CASSLEARGDYGYTF. CDR3 DNA sequence: TGCGCCAGCAGCTTGGAGGCCAGGGGGGACTATGGCTACACCTTC.

V and J are TRBV6-1 and TRBJ2-3; the match to TRBD2 covers 7 bases. The CDR3 totals 16 residues. V dropped 2 bases and J dropped 2; count of bases not matched to a gene: 7. Germline CDR1 MNHNS, CDR2 SASEGT. DNA for the CDR3: TGTGCCAGCAGTGAACTTCCGGGAGGTGTCACAGATACGCAGTATTTT. This gives the protein CASSELPGGVTDTQYF.

The chain combines TRBV6-6 with TRBJ1-2; D remains ambiguous. Germline CDR1 and CDR2: MNHNY and SVGAGI (reference sequence). The CDR3 covers 12 residues. V was trimmed by 8 bases and J by 5 bases, leaving 12 bases between them. CDR3 residues: CASGSPTYGYTF. CDR3 sequence (DNA): TGTGCCAGCGGCTCGCCGACTTATGGCTACACCTTC.

V is TRBV4-1 and J is TRBJ1-2; D is possibly TRBD1 (5 bases). The V gene's germline CDR1 is MGHRA and CDR2 YSYEKL. This CDR3 spans 15 amino acids. Trimming cost V 0 bases and J 2 bases, with 10 bases left between them. The CDR3 reads CASSQDQGLNYGYTF. In DNA, the CDR3 is TGCGCCAGCAGCCAAGATCAGGGATTAAACTATGGCTACACCTTC.

The gene calls are TRBV5-1 and TRBJ2-1, with TRBD1 matching 9 bases. CDR3 length equals 16 residues. Trimming took 0 bases from V and 6 from J; bases not matched to a gene: 7. Germline lookup yields CDR1 SGHRS and CDR2 YFSETQ. The CDR3: CASSLDRDRDPNEQFF. The CDR3 DNA is TGCGCCAGCAGCTTGGATCGGGACAGGGACCCCAATGAGCAGTTCTTC.

The chain combines TRBV10-2 with TRBJ1-3, with 9 bases identical to TRBD1. V was clipped by 0 bases and J by 0 bases; unmatched bases: 15. Germline CDR1 WSHSY, CDR2 SAAADI. The CDR3 length is 21 residues. The CDR3 coding sequence is TGCGCCAGCAGTGAGTCTGGCGGGGGGACAGGGTTTATTCGCTCTGGAAACACCATATATTTT. It encodes CASSESGGGTGFIRSGNTIYF.

The chain has TRBV7-9 and TRBJ2-3; TRBD2 matches 11 bases. Germline V lookup: CDR1 SEHNR, CDR2 FQNEAQ (reference sequence). The CDR3 extends over 17 amino acids. The V gene end was trimmed by 5 bases and the J gene end by 1 base; junction bases not matched to a gene: 8. This chain's CDR3 is CASSHLAGGFGTDTQYF. CDR3 DNA sequence: TGTGCCAGCAGCCATCTAGCGGGGGGATTTGGCACAGATACGCAGTATTTT.

The genes are TRBV12-5 and TRBJ1-2, with 9 bases lining up with TRBD1. Germline CDR1 LGHNT, CDR2 FRNRAP. CDR3 length: 17 residues. Unmatched junction bases numbered 14, after V lost 3 bases and J lost 6 bases. The chain's CDR3 is CASGLPIGQGLFDGYTF. The CDR3 DNA reads TGTGCTAGTGGTTTACCCATAGGACAGGGGTTATTCGATGGCTACACCTTC.

The chain employs TRBV25-1 and TRBJ1-6; 9 bases agree with TRBD1. Trimming cost V 1 base and J 1 base; bases outside gene matches: 2. This CDR3 contains 17 residues. CDR1 MGHDK and CDR2 SYGVNS come from the germline V gene. This chain's CDR3 is CASSESDRGSYNSPLHF. The CDR3 DNA reads as TGTGCCAGCAGTGAATCCGACAGGGGGTCCTATAATTCACCCCTCCACTTT. Filled out from reference TRBV25-1 and TRBJ1-6, the complete variable domain reads EADIYQTPRYLVIGTGKKITLECSQTMGHDKMYWYQQDPGMELHLIHYSYGVNSTEKGDLSSESTVSRIRTEHFPLTLESARPSHTSQYLCASSESDRGSYNSPLHFGNGTRLTVT.

V is TRBV6-5 and J is TRBJ2-7, with TRBD1 matching 10 bases. Germline V gene lookup returns CDR1 MNHEY and CDR2 SVGAGI. After removal of 7 bases from V and 3 bases from J, the junction contained 3 bases not matched to a gene. The CDR3 extends over 13 amino acids. The CDR3 coding sequence is TGTGCCAGCATGGGACAGGGGTTCTACGAGCAGTACTTC. It codes for CASMGQGFYEQYF.

The CDR3 reads CASSLGQGDNQPQHF. As DNA, the CDR3 is TGTGCCAGCAGCTTAGGGCAGGGGGACAATCAGCCCCAGCATTTT. The chain links TRBV7-8 to TRBJ1-5; 7 nucleotides line up with TRBD1. The CDR3 covers 15 residues. Germline lookup yields CDR1 SGHVS and CDR2 FQNEAQ. The J segment lost 3 bases and the V segment lost 1 base, leaving 3 bases of the junction unmatched.

The chain joins TRBV19 to TRBJ1-5; 8 nucleotides align to TRBD1. The CDR3 loop spans 15 amino acids. The germline V gene has CDR1 LNHDA and CDR2 SQIVND (reference sequence). V lost 7 bases, J lost 4 bases, and 9 bases stayed unmatched. CDR3 bases: TGTGCCAGTAAGGAACAGGGGGTTACAAATCAGCCCCAGCATTTT. It encodes CASKEQGVTNQPQHF. The whole variable domain, filled in from reference TRBV19 and TRBJ1-5, reads DGGITQSPKYLFRKEGQNVTLSCEQNLNHDAMYWYRQDPGQGLRLIYYSQIVNDFQKGDIAEGYSVSREKKESFPLTVTSAQKNPTAFYLCASKEQGVTNQPQHFGDGTRLSIL.

The gene calls are TRBV4-1 and TRBJ2-5, with 8 bases lining up with TRBD1. This CDR3 contains 14 residues. CDR1 MGHRA and CDR2 YSYEKL come from the germline V gene. Trimming cost V 0 bases and J 5 bases; bases outside gene matches: 2. Here the CDR3 DNA reads TGCGCCAGCAGCCAAGATCGGACAGGGGAGACCCAGTACTTC. Translation gives CASSQDRTGETQYF.

This chain uses TRBV2 with TRBJ1-1; D gene ambiguous. The CDR3 covers 15 residues. From germline, CDR1 is SNHLY and CDR2 FYNNEI. Trimming took 5 bases from V and 0 from J, leaving 13 bases between them. The CDR3 DNA is TGTGCCAGCAGTCTATTAGCCTCCATGAACACTGAAGCTTTCTTT. This gives the protein CASSLLASMNTEAFF.

The sample holds one count of this clone. The rearrangement links TRBV2 to TRBJ2-3; TRBD2 matches 13 bases. V was clipped by 1 base and J by 1 base; unmatched bases: 2. The germline V gene encodes CDR1 SNHLY and CDR2 FYNNEI. CDR3 size: 17 residues. Here the CDR3 DNA reads TGTGCCAGCAGTGAAGTCGGGACTAGCGGGGGCACAGATACGCAGTATTTT. Its translation is CASSEVGTSGGTDTQYF.

V usage is TRBV3-1 (or the pseudogene TRBV3-2) and J usage is TRBJ2-5, with 8 bases fitting TRBD2. The CDR3 spans 15 residues. Per germline, CDR1 LGHDT and CDR2 YNNKEL (reference sequence). V gave up 4 bases and J gave up 1 base; unmatched junction bases: 5. CDR3 in amino acids: CASSRGAGAQETQYF. As DNA, the CDR3 is TGTGCCAGCAGCCGAGGAGCGGGAGCCCAAGAGACCCAGTACTTC.

The rearrangement links TRBV27 to TRBJ2-7; 11 bases agree with TRBD2. The CDR3 is made up of 16 amino acids. CDR1 is MNHEY and CDR2 is SMNVEV in the germline V gene (reference sequence). V shed 3 bases and J 3 bases; nucleotides not matched to a gene: 7. The CDR3: CASSFRGTSGYYEQYF. The CDR3 DNA reads as TGTGCCAGCAGTTTCCGGGGGACTAGCGGCTACTACGAGCAGTACTTC.

The chain joins TRBV27 to TRBJ2-5; tentative D call: TRBD2 (6 bases). The CDR3 covers 15 residues. Germline loops: CDR1 MNHEY, CDR2 SMNVEV (reference sequence). Trimming stripped 2 bases from V and 3 bases from J, with 13 bases between. In DNA form, the CDR3 reads TGTGCCAGCAGTTTAGTGGGACTCTCGGAAGAGACCCAGTACTTC. Its protein is CASSLVGLSEETQYF.

The V call is TRBV25-1, the J call TRBJ1-2, with 10 bases matching TRBD1. Trimming cost V 10 bases and J 5 bases; bases outside gene matches: 7. There are 13 residues in the CDR3. The germline CDR1 and CDR2 sequences are MGHDK and SYGVNS. CDR3 sequence reads: CATLGGQGYGYTF. CDR3 in DNA: TGTGCCACCCTAGGGGGACAGGGGTATGGCTACACCTTC.

The gene calls are TRBV27 and TRBJ2-7, with 7 nucleotides matching TRBD1. The CDR3 has 14 residues. Germline V gene lookup returns CDR1 MNHEY and CDR2 SMNVEV (reference sequence). The ends lost 6 bases at V and 3 bases at J; junction bases unmatched: 8. DNA for the CDR3: TGTGCCAGCAGCCAGATACGGGACAGCTACGAGCAGTACTTC. Its translation: CASSQIRDSYEQYF.

The chain is built from TRBV6-1 and TRBJ1-1; 8 positions agree with TRBD1. This CDR3 comprises 15 residues. V lost 3 bases to trimming and J lost 4 bases; unmatched junction nucleotides: 7. CDR1 is MNHNS, CDR2 SASEGT, per germline. DNA of the CDR3: TGTGCCAGCAGTGATTGGACAGGGTGGGGCACTGAAGCTTTCTTT. This encodes CASSDWTGWGTEAFF.

This clone was seen only a few times. The chain uses TRBV4-1 and TRBJ2-7, with D maybe TRBD1 (6 bases). The germline gives CDR1 MGHRA, CDR2 YSYEKL. This CDR3 is built from 15 residues. V was clipped by 0 bases and J by 3 bases, with 12 bases between them. In DNA form, the CDR3 reads TGCGCCAGCAGCCAAGACTGGACAGCAAACTACGAGCAGTACTTC. The encoded protein is CASSQDWTANYEQYF.

The sample holds one count of this clone. As DNA, the CDR3 is TGCGCCAGCAGCCTTGCTAGCGGGAGGACAGATACGCAGTATTTT. Protein product: CASSLASGRTDTQYF. The chain recombines TRBV4-1 with TRBJ2-3, with TRBD2 identical over 11 bases. CDR3 length equals 15 residues. Germline trimming cut 4 bases from V and 3 bases from J; bases unmatched to any gene: 3. Germline CDR1 reads MGHRA; CDR2 reads YSYEKL.

The chain has TRBV10-2 and TRBJ1-1; the D is unclear. The CDR3 is 16 amino acids. V lost 3 bases, J lost 1 base, and 15 bases lay in between. Germline V gene data show CDR1 as WSHSY and CDR2 as SAAADI. Here the CDR3 reads CASSDIGETANTEAFF. The CDR3 DNA sequence: TGCGCCAGCAGTGATATTGGGGAGACCGCGAACACTGAAGCTTTCTTT.

V gene TRBV30 combines with J gene TRBJ1-2, with D uncertain. CDR3 size: 15 residues. Trimming removed 4 bases at V and 4 bases at J, with 19 bases between. Germline lookup yields CDR1 GTSNPN and CDR2 SVGIG (reference sequence). In DNA form, the CDR3 reads TGTGCCTGGAATCGAGGGATGACGCCTTCCTATGGCTACACCTTC. This encodes CAWNRGMTPSYGYTF. The full variable domain, in which reference TRBV30 and TRBJ1-2 provide the parts outside the CDR3, is SQTIHQWPATLVQPVGSPLSLECTVEGTSNPNLYWYRQAAGRGLQLLFYSVGIGQISSEVPQNLSASRPQDRQFILSSKKLLLSDSGFYLCAWNRGMTPSYGYTFGSGTRLTVV.

V usage is TRBV19 and J usage is TRBJ2-1; TRBD2 agrees at 7 bases. This CDR3 is 13 amino acids long. The V gene's germline CDR1 is LNHDA and CDR2 SQIVND (reference sequence). With 8 bases clipped from V and 3 bases from J, the junction kept 4 bases outside the gene matches. The CDR3 reads CASGGSFYNEQFF. DNA of the CDR3: TGTGCCAGTGGCGGGAGTTTCTACAATGAGCAGTTCTTC.

This clone was detected only a few times. The chain links TRBV6-5 to TRBJ1-5; 10 nucleotides line up with TRBD1. The V gene end was trimmed by 8 bases and the J gene end by 4 bases; junction bases not matched to a gene: 8. There are 15 residues in the CDR3. Germline assignment: CDR1 MNHEY and CDR2 SVGAGI. The CDR3 DNA sequence: TGTGCCAGCGAAGAACCGGGACAGGGGAATCAGCCCCAGCATTTT. It yields the protein CASEEPGQGNQPQHF.

V is TRBV6-1 and J is TRBJ2-4; possible D gene TRBD2, 5 bases. The CDR3 runs to 16 residues. Germline CDR1 reads MNHNS; CDR2 reads SASEGT. V shed 2 bases and J shed 0 bases, with 11 bases lying between them. The CDR3 DNA is TGTGCCAGCAGTGAACAGCAGCGGCTAGCCAAAAACATTCAGTACTTC. Protein sequence: CASSEQQRLAKNIQYF.

V gene TRBV11-1 combines with J gene TRBJ2-5, with D possibly TRBD1 on 6 matching bases. The germline CDR1 and CDR2 sequences are SGHAT and FQDESV (reference sequence). Trimming pared 7 bases from V and 5 bases from J, leaving 23 bases between. This CDR3 has 16 amino acids. The CDR3 sequence is CASTKRGGQFQETQYF. The CDR3 DNA follows: TGTGCCAGCACCAAAAGAGGAGGACAGTTCCAGGAGACCCAGTACTTC.

The genes are TRBV4-2 and TRBJ1-3; no clear D gene. Germline loops: CDR1 LGHNA, CDR2 YNFKEQ. V lost 0 bases and J 0 bases, leaving 9 bases between the germline ends. The length of the CDR3 is 16 residues. CDR3: CASSQDPGISGNTIYF. For the CDR3, the DNA is TGTGCCAGCAGCCAAGATCCCGGGATCTCTGGAAACACCATATATTTT.